The 21 T cell receptor beta chains reported below all come from one sample, sequenced in a study of technical replicates of blood from several donors. The protocol was immunoSEQ multiplex PCR, while the TCRdb copy is restricted to in-frame clones and leaves out a portion. The sample carries around 100,000 clones, roughly 95% recorded once. The sample comprised T cells isolated from PBMCs. These TCRs come from a human donor in good health.

The chain recombines TRBV4-2 with TRBJ2-1; 7 bases map to TRBD2. Trimming at V came to 0 bases and at J to 8 bases, leaving 13 bases not matched to a gene. This CDR3 has 17 amino acids. Germline CDR1 reads LGHNA; CDR2 reads YNFKEQ. The CDR3 reads CASSQDPSGTSTDEQFF. DNA of the CDR3: TGTGCCAGCAGCCAAGACCCCAGCGGGACGAGTACTGATGAGCAGTTCTTC.

The chain is built from TRBV7-8 and TRBJ1-2, with a tentative D call TRBD1 (6 bases). CDR1 and CDR2 from the germline V gene are SGHVS and FQNEAQ. The V end was cut by 5 bases, the J end by 5 bases, with 15 bases between. The CDR3 has 14 amino acids. The CDR3 DNA sequence: TGTGCCAGCAGCCCGCAGGGGTTTACATATGGCTACACCTTC. This gives the protein CASSPQGFTYGYTF.

The V gene is TRBV7-3, the J gene TRBJ1-2; D possibly corresponds to TRBD1 (5 bases). Germline loops: CDR1 SGHTA, CDR2 FQGTGA. The CDR3 loop spans 13 amino acids. Trimming removed 2 bases from V and 6 bases from J, with 10 bases in between. CDR3 amino acids: CASSLGAGNGYTF. As DNA, the CDR3 is TGTGCCAGCAGCTTAGGTGCAGGGAATGGCTACACCTTC.

Only a few counts were recorded for this clone. This sequence joins TRBV29-1 and TRBJ1-1, with D possibly being TRBD1 (5 bases). This CDR3 spans 15 amino acids. The V and J ends lost 4 bases and 5 bases respectively, with 20 bases between them. Germline V gene lookup returns CDR1 SQVTM and CDR2 ANQGSEA. DNA of the CDR3: TGCAGCGTTGTAGGTCTTCTAGGGGTTAGGACTGAAGCTTTCTTT. This codes for CSVVGLLGVRTEAFF.

This clone was picked up one time. The rearrangement uses TRBV27 and TRBJ2-7, with 11 bases identical to TRBD1. Germline lookup yields CDR1 MNHEY and CDR2 SMNVEV (reference sequence). The CDR3 consists of 13 residues. Trimming removed 3 bases from V and 12 bases from J; junction bases left unmatched: 7. The CDR3 here is CASSLTDRGPWYF. The CDR3 DNA sequence: TGTGCCAGCAGTTTGACGGACAGGGGGCCCTGGTACTTC.

The V gene is TRBV11-2, the J gene TRBJ2-5; the match to TRBD2 covers 13 bases. The J segment lost 5 bases and the V segment lost 8 bases, leaving 11 bases of the junction unmatched. CDR1 and CDR2 from the germline V gene are SGHAT and FQNNGV. This CDR3 comprises 16 residues. For the CDR3, the DNA is TGTGCCAGCGGAACGAGACTAGCGGGAGGCCGGGAGACCCAGTACTTC. Amino acids: CASGTRLAGGRETQYF.

This chain connects TRBV11-2 to TRBJ1-2, with TRBD1 matching over 7 bases. J was trimmed by 5 bases and V by 6 bases; bases with no gene match: 6. Germline CDR1 and CDR2: SGHAT and FQNNGV. The CDR3 is 13 residues long. CDR3 loop: CASSSGQAYGYTF. The CDR3 DNA reads TGTGCCAGCAGTTCTGGACAGGCTTATGGCTACACCTTC.

This chain joins TRBV15 and TRBJ1-1; unclear D gene. Germline V gene lookup returns CDR1 LNHNV and CDR2 YYDKDF (reference sequence). The CDR3 is made up of 14 amino acids. Trimming took off 1 base at V and 4 bases at J, with 10 bases between the two ends. CDR3 sequence reads: CATSRGSASTEAFF. CDR3 nucleotide sequence: TGTGCCACCAGCAGAGGCTCAGCGTCCACTGAAGCTTTCTTT. Variable domain in full (rest from reference TRBV15 and TRBJ1-1): DAMVIQNPRYQVTQFGKPVTLSCSQTLNHNVMYWYQQKSSQAPKLLFHYYDKDFNNEADTPDNFQSRRPNTSFCFLDIRSPGLGDTAMYLCATSRGSASTEAFFGQGTRLTVV.

This chain links TRBV2 with TRBJ2-2; D unresolved. CDR1 and CDR2 from the germline V gene are SNHLY and FYNNEI. The CDR3 length is 14 residues. Trimming pared 9 bases from V and 2 bases from J, leaving 13 bases between. In DNA, the CDR3 is TGTGCCAGGAACGTGCAGATTAACACCGGGGAGCTGTTTTTT. Its protein is CARNVQINTGELFF.

In its sample, this clone was seen once. The gene calls are TRBV5-5 and TRBJ2-7; 8 positions match TRBD2. The J segment lost 3 bases and the V segment lost 0 bases, leaving 5 bases of the junction unmatched. The CDR3 totals 15 residues. CDR1 and CDR2 from the germline V gene are SGHKS and YYEKEE (reference sequence). CDR3 protein: CASSLGAGGGYEQYF. The CDR3, as DNA: TGTGCCAGCAGCTTGGGGGCGGGAGGCGGCTACGAGCAGTACTTC.

CDR3 protein: CASSSSTGHEQYF. CDR3 coding DNA: TGTGCCAGCAGCTCGAGTACAGGCCACGAGCAGTACTTC. The J gene is TRBJ2-7, the V gene TRBV9; D possibly corresponds to TRBD1 (5 bases). V lost 4 bases and J 5 bases, leaving 13 bases between the germline ends. CDR1 and CDR2 from the germline V gene are SGDLS and YYNGEE. The CDR3 consists of 13 residues.

J is TRBJ2-7 and V is TRBV7-9; TRBD1 aligns across 9 bases. Germline V lookup: CDR1 SEHNR, CDR2 FQNEAQ (reference sequence). V lost 4 bases to trimming and J lost 4 bases; unmatched junction nucleotides: 8. This CDR3 is built from 15 residues. The DNA for the CDR3 is TGTGCCAGCAGCTCGGGACAGGGCGGGGGTTACGAGCAGTACTTC. This sequence encodes CASSSGQGGGYEQYF.

The V gene is TRBV5-1, the J gene TRBJ1-2, with 8 bases identical to TRBD1. This CDR3 comprises 14 residues. V lost 3 bases, J lost 2 bases, and 3 bases stayed unmatched. Germline V gene lookup returns CDR1 SGHRS and CDR2 YFSETQ. Here the CDR3 reads CASSWTGKNYGYTF. CDR3 in DNA: TGCGCCAGCAGCTGGACAGGGAAAAACTATGGCTACACCTTC.

J is TRBJ2-5 and V is TRBV6-4; a possible D gene is TRBD2 (5 bases). Looked up from germline, CDR1 is MRHNA and CDR2 is SNTAGT. V gave up 5 bases and J gave up 2 bases, with 15 bases separating them. The CDR3 sequence is 15 residues long. Here the CDR3 reads CASSPFGLTQETQYF. CDR3 in DNA: TGTGCCAGCAGTCCATTCGGACTGACTCAAGAGACCCAGTACTTC.

CDR3 loop: CASSVVNVGSNTEAFF. Written as DNA, the CDR3 is TGTGCCAGCAGCGTAGTAAACGTGGGCAGTAACACTGAAGCTTTCTTT. J is TRBJ1-1 and V is TRBV9; D gene uncertain. This CDR3 comprises 16 residues. Germline V CDR1 and CDR2: SGDLS, YYNGEE. V lost 0 bases and J lost 2, with 14 bases in between.

The J gene is TRBJ1-1, the V gene TRBV5-8, with a weak D call TRBD1 (5 bases). The CDR3 length is 15 residues. Germline-derived CDR1 and CDR2 are SGHTS and YDEGEE. The germline V and J ends were trimmed by 0 bases and 2 bases, with 11 bases remaining between them. CDR3 amino acids: CASSLERTSNTEAFF. CDR3 DNA: TGTGCCAGCAGCTTGGAAAGGACATCTAACACTGAAGCTTTCTTT. The variable domain in full, with the rest retrieved from reference TRBV5-8 and TRBJ1-1, is EAGVTQSPTHLIKTRGQQATLRCSPISGHTSVYWYQQALGLGLQFLLWYDEGEERNRGNFPPRFSGRQFPNYSSELNVNALELEDSALYLCASSLERTSNTEAFFGQGTRLTVV.

The chain recombines TRBV7-2 with TRBJ2-1, with no clear D. Trimming removed 6 bases from V and 0 bases from J, with 18 bases in between. Germline CDR1 is SGHTA and CDR2 is FQGNSA. The CDR3 extends over 17 amino acids. The CDR3 region has the DNA TGTGCCAGCAGTTTATTGACGGCGGTAAGCTCCTACAATGAGCAGTTCTTC. Translating gives CASSLLTAVSSYNEQFF.

V is TRBV28 and J is TRBJ2-1, with a weak D call TRBD2 (7 bases). V was cut by 5 bases and J by 7 bases, with 18 bases left in between. This CDR3 has 15 amino acids. The germline gives CDR1 MDHEN, CDR2 SYDVKM. The CDR3 protein is CASSPRRGAANEQFF. CDR3 DNA: TGTGCCAGCAGTCCTCGACGGGGGGCGGCTAATGAGCAGTTCTTC.

The CDR3 spells CASSAGTEDVYEQYF. The DNA for the CDR3 is TGTGCCAGCAGCGCCGGGACAGAGGATGTCTACGAGCAGTACTTC. The V gene is TRBV9, the J gene TRBJ2-7; TRBD1 aligns across 7 bases. CDR3 length: 15 residues. Germline trimming cut 3 bases from V and 3 bases from J; bases unmatched to any gene: 9. Germline lookup yields CDR1 SGDLS and CDR2 YYNGEE.

The V and J genes are TRBV5-1 and TRBJ2-1; D is perhaps TRBD2 (6 bases). There are 14 residues in the CDR3. V was trimmed by 4 bases and J by 4 bases, leaving 12 bases between them. Germline-derived CDR1 and CDR2 are SGHRS and YFSETQ. The CDR3 spells CASSKRLGYNEQFF. For the CDR3, the DNA is TGCGCCAGCAGCAAAAGACTAGGGTACAATGAGCAGTTCTTC.

The chain recombines TRBV9 with TRBJ2-2, with a tentative D call TRBD2 (5 bases). Germline CDR1 and CDR2: SGDLS and YYNGEE. This CDR3 region has 14 residues. The V end was cut by 6 bases, the J end by 0 bases, with 9 bases between. CDR3 amino acids: CASTSGANTGELFF. CDR3 in DNA: TGTGCCAGCACGAGCGGCGCGAACACCGGGGAGCTGTTTTTT. Full variable domain (rest looked up from reference TRBV9 and TRBJ2-2): DSGVTQTPKHLITATGQRVTLRCSPRSGDLSVYWYQQSLDQGLQFLIQYYNGEERAKGNILERFSAQQFPDLHSELNLSSLELGDSALYFCASTSGANTGELFFGEGSRLTVL.